This T cell receptor (beta chain) stems from a study of cytomegalovirus exposure and HLA in healthy donors. Overall study results and limits: Over 150 TCR beta chains were listed as cytomegalovirus-associated. Generally TCR sequences proved uncommon, though certain public TCRs appeared in numerous donors. As confirmed in vitro, a few CMV-associated chains were specific for CMV antigens.

The data were produced by immunoSEQ multiplex PCR, yet TCRdb's version contains in-frame clones alone and is incomplete. In the table there are about 250,000 clones, about 90% of which are singletons. V lost 2 bases to trimming and J lost 0 bases, with 11 bases between them. Germline CDR1 and CDR2: MNHEY and SMNVEV (reference sequence). The CDR3 loop spans 15 amino acids. A remark on this clone: Its target is unknown.

The J gene is TRBJ2-7, the V gene TRBV27, with D tentatively TRBD2 (5 bases). The clonotype was recovered from a man between 18 and 35 years old in good health and CMV-seropositive. The source material was PBMCs. CDR3 in amino acids: CASSLMGGLSYEQYF. The CDR3 coding sequence is TGTGCCAGCAGTTTAATGGGCGGACTCTCCTACGAGCAGTACTTC.